A selection of T cell receptor beta chains follows, all from one sample in a study of molecular identifiers for immune sequencing clone quantification. TCRdb itself ran the PCR reads through MiXCR, one entry per CDR3 protein. The table records about 98,000 distinct CDR3 sequences, 35% of them present only once. Sequenced input: naive CD8+ T cells from blood, with Jurkat cell RNA spiked in. The receptor set was obtained from a human donor in good health. Some libraries in this study had Jurkat cell RNA spiked in. Each CDR3 is given with its conserved first and last residue. The order of the fields is J gene, clone size, V gene, CDR3 protein. Clone size, where shown, is once, few, many, or a class for clones that have expanded.

j_gene: TRBJ2-3; abundance: many; v_gene: TRBV4-2; CDR3aa: CASSPHRARGADTQYF
j_gene: TRBJ2-2; abundance: .; v_gene: TRBV20-1; CDR3aa: CSARGVKQENTGELFF
j_gene: TRBJ2-3; abundance: .; v_gene: TRBV24-1; CDR3aa: CATTKADTQYF
j_gene: TRBJ2-2; abundance: .; v_gene: TRBV9; CDR3aa: CASSVGWTANTGELFF
j_gene: TRBJ2-5; abundance: many; v_gene: TRBV20-1; CDR3aa: CGGQVQETQYF
j_gene: TRBJ2-2; abundance: few; v_gene: TRBV12-3/TRBV12-4; CDR3aa: CASSWTGTTGELFF
j_gene: TRBJ2-7; abundance: .; v_gene: TRBV27; CDR3aa: CASRRGGNEQSF
j_gene: TRBJ1-5; abundance: few; v_gene: TRBV6-2/TRBV6-3; CDR3aa: CASTDSGHQPQHF
j_gene: TRBJ2-7; abundance: .; v_gene: TRBV10-2; CDR3aa: CASSVQGVYEQYF
j_gene: TRBJ1-1; abundance: many; v_gene: TRBV28; CDR3aa: CASSLWTDTEAFF
j_gene: TRBJ2-3; abundance: .; v_gene: TRBV24-1; CDR3aa: CATGPAGTDTQYF
j_gene: TRBJ2-7; abundance: few; v_gene: TRBV27; CDR3aa: CASWLGNEQYF
j_gene: TRBJ1-3; abundance: many; v_gene: TRBV9; CDR3aa: CASSVSGRDSGNTIYF
j_gene: TRBJ2-3; abundance: many; v_gene: TRBV7-6; CDR3aa: CASSFLAGGTDTQYF
j_gene: TRBJ1-6; abundance: few; v_gene: TRBV12-3/TRBV12-4; CDR3aa: CASSLARGVRRSSPLHF
j_gene: TRBJ2-3; abundance: .; v_gene: TRBV4-2; CDR3aa: CASSQVLYTDTQYF
j_gene: TRBJ2-7; abundance: few; v_gene: TRBV2; CDR3aa: CASSLDRGKTYEQYF
j_gene: TRBJ2-7; abundance: .; v_gene: TRBV3-1; CDR3aa: CASSQQLGQSYEQYF
j_gene: TRBJ2-5; abundance: few; v_gene: TRBV12-3/TRBV12-4; CDR3aa: CASSWTGRQETQYF
j_gene: TRBJ2-5; abundance: once; v_gene: TRBV9; CDR3aa: CASSVDNEEPQYF